These 29 T cell receptor beta chains were all obtained from the same sample, sequenced in a study of shared clonotypes between healthy human individuals (dated by TCRdb to 2018 to 2020). The method behind the library was the immunoSEQ multiplex PCR assay. This is the immuneACCESS table as TCRdb keeps it, with only in-frame sequences that have V and J called. A part of the clones is gone; compared with another copy, unresolved V genes explain less than half, and the rest is unexplained. A total of about 360,000 clones appear in this sample, more than 60% of them only once. Clones ranked in the top ten supply around 9.3% of the sample. Sequenced input: memory CD4+ T cells sorted from blood. The sample's cell subset or site label, in plain terms: CD45RA-negative fraction. The source is a man under 40 in good health.

Regarding this clone: This sample also contains other DNA sequences that code for the same CDR3. This chain links TRBV13 with TRBJ2-5, with D unresolved. This CDR3 has 11 amino acids. Germline V gives CDR1 PRHDT, CDR2 FYEKMQ (reference sequence). Trimming cost V 3 bases and J 2 bases, with 1 base left between them. CDR3 sequence reads: CASSFQETQYF. DNA for the CDR3: TGTGCCAGCAGCTTTCAAGAGACCCAGTACTTC.

In its sample, this clone was seen a few times. J is TRBJ1-1 and V is TRBV7-9, with D maybe TRBD1 (6 bases). V was pared by 1 base and J by 6 bases, with 18 bases between. The CDR3 contains 16 residues. Germline loops: CDR1 SEHNR, CDR2 FQNEAQ (reference sequence). The CDR3 nucleotides are TGTGCCAGCAGCTTAGGAACAGGGATGAGGGTCGCTGAAGCTTTCTTT. This translates into CASSLGTGMRVAEAFF.

This chain's CDR3 is CASSSTGTGEEAFF. In nucleotides, the CDR3 is TGTGCCAGCAGTTCAACCGGGACAGGGGAAGAAGCTTTCTTT. This rearrangement joins TRBV28 to TRBJ1-1, with TRBD1 matching over 10 bases. Germline trimming cut 4 bases from V and 8 bases from J; bases unmatched to any gene: 7. The CDR3 consists of 14 residues. Germline CDR1 is MDHEN and CDR2 is SYDVKM.

This chain's CDR3 is CASSLQGDQPQHF. For the CDR3, the DNA is TGTGCCAGCAGCTTACAGGGAGATCAGCCCCAGCATTTT. This chain connects TRBV7-9 to TRBJ1-5; TRBD1 is a possible D gene (5 bases). There are 13 residues in the CDR3. V shed 2 bases and J shed 5 bases, with 7 bases lying between them. CDR1 and CDR2 (germline): SEHNR, FQNEAQ (reference sequence).

This rearrangement joins TRBV25-1 to TRBJ2-7; possible D gene TRBD1, 6 bases. V was trimmed by 3 bases and J by 4 bases, leaving 16 bases between them. This CDR3 has 15 residues. Per the germline V gene, CDR1 is MGHDK and CDR2 is SYGVNS. CDR3 bases: TGTGCCAGCAGTGACGCGACGAACAGGGATTACGAGCAGTACTTC. It encodes CASSDATNRDYEQYF.

The rearrangement links TRBV30 to TRBJ1-4; maybe TRBD1 (6 bases). The CDR3 has 15 residues. Germline V lookup: CDR1 GTSNPN, CDR2 SVGIG (reference sequence). V gave up 3 bases and J gave up 5 bases, with 16 bases separating them. DNA for the CDR3: TGTGCCTGGAGACCCGGGACACTAGGGAATGAAAAACTGTTTTTT. This sequence encodes CAWRPGTLGNEKLFF.

The chain recombines TRBV28 with TRBJ2-7; D may be TRBD1 (5 bases). The CDR3 has 14 residues. Deletions cut 8 bases from V and 6 bases from J, with 20 bases between. Germline loops: CDR1 MDHEN, CDR2 SYDVKM. CDR3 residues: CASAVSGQYGEQYF. The CDR3 coding sequence is TGTGCCAGCGCCGTCTCAGGGCAATACGGCGAGCAGTACTTC.

The chain uses TRBV12-5 and TRBJ2-3; maybe TRBD2 (5 bases). The V gene's germline CDR1 is LGHNT and CDR2 FRNRAP. This CDR3 is built from 11 residues. V lost 7 bases and J 6 bases, leaving 8 bases between the germline ends. In DNA form, the CDR3 reads TGTGCTAGTGCCGGCGGGGATACGCAGTATTTT. Its translation: CASAGGDTQYF.

This chain uses TRBV4-2 with TRBJ2-2; D perhaps matches TRBD1 (6 bases). The length of the CDR3 is 15 residues. CDR1 is LGHNA, CDR2 YNFKEQ, per germline. V lost 0 bases and J 6 bases, leaving 11 bases between the germline ends. The CDR3 here is CASSQDRTESGELFF. In nucleotides, the CDR3 is TGTGCCAGCAGCCAAGACCGGACAGAATCCGGGGAGCTGTTTTTT.

Only a few counts were recorded for this clone. The V call is TRBV28, the J call TRBJ2-2; no clear D gene. The CDR3 has 12 residues. V was trimmed by 8 bases and J by 7 bases, leaving 11 bases between them. The germline V gene encodes CDR1 MDHEN and CDR2 SYDVKM. CDR3 region: CASGRQLGELFF. The CDR3 DNA reads as TGTGCCAGCGGTAGGCAACTCGGGGAGCTGTTTTTT. The full variable domain, rest sourced from reference TRBV28 and TRBJ2-2, is DVKVTQSSRYLVKRTGEKVFLECVQDMDHENMFWYRQDPGLGLRLIYFSYDVKMKEKGDIPEGYSVSREKKERFSLILESASTNQTSMYLCASGRQLGELFFGEGSRLTVL.

This clone was seen a single time. The CDR3 coding sequence is TGCGCCACCACCGGGCTAGCGGGAGGTTACAATGAGCAGTTCTTC. It specifies CATTGLAGGYNEQFF. This sequence joins TRBV5-1 and TRBJ2-1; TRBD2 matches 11 bases. The CDR3 length is 15 residues. Germline V gives CDR1 SGHRS, CDR2 YFSETQ. Unmatched junction bases numbered 9, after V lost 9 bases and J lost 4 bases.

This chain links TRBV5-6 with TRBJ2-7; 8 bases are shared with TRBD1. Germline V gives CDR1 SGHDT, CDR2 YYEEEE. J lost 4 bases, V lost 4 bases, and 10 bases had no gene match. CDR3 length: 15 amino acids. CDR3 amino acids: CASSMVGQGSYEQYF. CDR3 coding DNA: TGTGCCAGCAGCATGGTCGGACAGGGATCTTACGAGCAGTACTTC.

This clone showed up just once. The chain recombines TRBV10-1 with TRBJ2-7; the D gene is possibly TRBD1 (5 bases). V was pared by 10 bases and J by 6 bases, with 22 bases between. The CDR3 loop spans 14 amino acids. Germline CDR1 reads WNHNN; CDR2 reads SYGVQD (reference sequence). The CDR3 bases are TGCGCCACGGCGGCATTAGGGGCCGGCGGCGAGCAGTACTTC. Encoded protein: CATAALGAGGEQYF.

The chain combines TRBV4-3 with TRBJ2-3; 8 bases are shared with TRBD2. Trimming at V came to 3 bases and at J to 6 bases, leaving 11 bases not matched to a gene. This CDR3 spans 16 amino acids. Germline CDR1 and CDR2: LGHNA and YSLEER. Written as DNA, the CDR3 is TGCGCCAGCAGCCACGACCGGGCGGGAGGAGGGGATACGCAGTATTTT. Translated, it gives CASSHDRAGGGDTQYF.

This chain joins TRBV9 and TRBJ2-1; TRBD1 agrees at 8 bases. Germline V gives CDR1 SGDLS, CDR2 YYNGEE. V was pared by 3 bases and J by 4 bases, with 9 bases of the junction left unmatched. The CDR3 has 16 amino acids. The CDR3 region is CASSEAPGDRYNEQFF. The CDR3 DNA is TGTGCCAGCAGCGAAGCCCCCGGGGACAGGTACAATGAGCAGTTCTTC.

The chain employs TRBV29-1 and TRBJ2-2, with D possibly TRBD2 on 5 matching bases. Per germline, CDR1 SQVTM and CDR2 ANQGSEA. The length of the CDR3 is 14 residues. V was trimmed by 3 bases and J by 4 bases, leaving 12 bases between them. The CDR3 region has the DNA TGCAGCGTTGAGAACGGGGTAGGCACCGGGGAGCTGTTTTTT. Residues: CSVENGVGTGELFF.

CDR3 DNA: TGTGCTAGCGGTCCCAATACGCGCGCTGGCCCGAACACTGAAGCTTTCTTT. Amino acids: CASGPNTRAGPNTEAFF. The gene calls are TRBV7-7 and TRBJ1-1; the D is unclear. CDR3 size: 17 residues. CDR1 and CDR2 from the germline V gene are SSHAT and FNYEAQ (reference sequence).

V is TRBV5-1 and J is TRBJ2-4; tentative D call: TRBD2 (5 bases). Trimming pared 0 bases from V and 1 base from J, leaving 17 bases between. In germline, CDR1 is SGHRS, CDR2 YFSETQ. The CDR3 runs 18 residues. CDR3 sequence: CASSLGEWAGSAKNIQYF. In DNA form, the CDR3 reads TGCGCCAGCAGCTTGGGCGAGTGGGCGGGTTCGGCCAAAAACATTCAGTACTTC.

Only one count was recorded for this clone. The rearrangement uses TRBV7-8 and TRBJ2-2, with 11 bases identical to TRBD1. Looked up from germline, CDR1 is SGHVS and CDR2 is FQNEAQ. The trim removed 4 bases at V and 6 bases at J, leaving 1 base unmatched. The CDR3 runs 14 residues. This CDR3 reads CASSSGQGAGELFF. The CDR3 nucleotides read TGTGCCAGCAGCTCGGGACAGGGGGCCGGGGAGCTGTTTTTT.

The sample holds a few counts of this clone. The chain combines TRBV10-1 with TRBJ2-1; 10 bases map to TRBD1. Looked up from germline, CDR1 is WNHNN and CDR2 is SYGVQD (reference sequence). This CDR3 has 15 amino acids. Germline trimming cut 2 bases from V and 6 bases from J; bases unmatched to any gene: 4. Here the CDR3 reads CASSEGTGAINEQFF. The CDR3 DNA follows: TGCGCCAGCAGTGAGGGGACAGGGGCTATCAATGAGCAGTTCTTC.

The rearrangement uses TRBV7-6 and TRBJ1-5; 7 bases are a match to TRBD1. The CDR3 totals 16 residues. With 1 base clipped from V and 5 bases from J, the junction kept 8 bases outside the gene matches. Germline CDR1 reads SGHVS; CDR2 reads FNYEAQ. The CDR3 DNA reads as TGTGCCAGCAGCTTAGTAGCAGGGAGGGGGCATCAGCCCCAGCATTTT. Its protein is CASSLVAGRGHQPQHF.

The chain links TRBV18 to TRBJ2-1; 7 bases line up with TRBD2. This CDR3 has 18 residues. The germline V gene has CDR1 KGHSH and CDR2 LQKENI. The ends lost 0 bases at V and 5 bases at J; junction bases unmatched: 13. The CDR3 loop reads CASSPPRSAGVEDNEQFF. The CDR3 DNA sequence: TGTGCCAGCTCACCACCCAGGAGCGCGGGAGTGGAGGACAATGAGCAGTTCTTC.

The table lists this clone with a few counts. The CDR3 DNA sequence: TGTGCCAGCAGCATAAGGACAGGAGGTTCACCCCTCCACTTT. This gives the protein CASSIRTGGSPLHF. This chain connects TRBV7-9 to TRBJ1-6; 7 bases match TRBD1. Trimming removed 5 bases from V and 9 bases from J; junction bases left unmatched: 7. Germline V gene data show CDR1 as SEHNR and CDR2 as FQNEAQ (reference sequence). The CDR3 consists of 14 residues. The variable domain in full, completed from reference TRBV7-9 and TRBJ1-6, reads DTGVSQNPRHKITKRGQNVTFRCDPISEHNRLYWYRQTLGQGPEFLTYFQNEAQLEKSRLLSDRFSAERPKGSFSTLEIQRTEQGDSAMYLCASSIRTGGSPLHFGNGTRLTVT.

J is TRBJ1-5 and V is TRBV2, with D unclear. The CDR3 is 14 amino acids. In germline, CDR1 is SNHLY, CDR2 FYNNEI. V lost 7 bases and J lost 2, with 12 bases in between. CDR3 region: CASMGSRGNQPQHF. CDR3 coding DNA: TGTGCCAGCATGGGGAGCCGGGGCAATCAGCCCCAGCATTTT.

V is TRBV2 and J is TRBJ1-4; weak D call: TRBD1 (6 bases). V was trimmed by 5 bases and J by 8 bases, leaving 15 bases between them. There are 14 residues in the CDR3. Germline V gives CDR1 SNHLY, CDR2 FYNNEI. As DNA, the CDR3 is TGTGCCAGCAGTCCCGACAGGTCCGGCGAAAAACTGTTTTTT. Encoded protein: CASSPDRSGEKLFF.

This clone is a singleton in its sample. Additional DNA sequences in this sample encode the identical CDR3. The chain is built from TRBV19 and TRBJ2-3; 11 positions agree with TRBD2. This CDR3 region has 14 residues. Germline V gene data show CDR1 as LNHDA and CDR2 as SQIVND (reference sequence). Trimming cost V 9 bases and J 2 bases; bases outside gene matches: 4. The CDR3 here is CASGTSGSTDTQYF. CDR3 sequence (DNA): TGTGCCAGCGGGACTAGCGGTTCCACAGATACGCAGTATTTT.

In its sample, this clone was seen a few times. This chain links TRBV5-1 with TRBJ2-5; the D is unclear. The CDR3 runs to 14 residues. V was trimmed by 4 bases and J by 0 bases, leaving 10 bases between them. Per germline, CDR1 SGHRS and CDR2 YFSETQ. The CDR3 DNA sequence: TGCGCCAGCAGCCCAAGTACCAACCAAGAGACCCAGTACTTC. Translating it yields CASSPSTNQETQYF.

The chain combines TRBV19 with TRBJ1-1; perhaps TRBD1 as D (5 bases). The CDR3 sequence is 17 residues long. Per germline, CDR1 LNHDA and CDR2 SQIVND (reference sequence). Trimming shortened V by 5 bases and J by 1 base, and 20 bases separated the two germline ends. CDR3 sequence reads: CASSLVNRQATNTEAFF. CDR3 bases: TGTGCCAGTAGTCTCGTTAACAGGCAGGCGACGAACACTGAAGCTTTCTTT. Variable domain in full (rest from reference TRBV19 and TRBJ1-1): DGGITQSPKYLFRKEGQNVTLSCEQNLNHDAMYWYRQDPGQGLRLIYYSQIVNDFQKGDIAEGYSVSREKKESFPLTVTSAQKNPTAFYLCASSLVNRQATNTEAFFGQGTRLTVV.

This sequence joins TRBV7-2 and TRBJ1-1; no clear D gene. The CDR3 sequence is 13 residues long. CDR1 and CDR2 from the germline V gene are SGHTA and FQGNSA. Trimming took off 3 bases at V and 8 bases at J, with 13 bases between the two ends. This chain's CDR3 is CASSFSRAGEAFF. CDR3 nucleotides: TGTGCCAGCAGCTTTTCTCGGGCGGGAGAAGCTTTCTTT. Full variable domain (missing parts from reference TRBV7-2 and TRBJ1-1): GAGVSQSPSNKVTEKGKDVELRCDPISGHTALYWYRQSLGQGLEFLIYFQGNSAPDKSGLPSDRFSAERTGGSVSTLTIQRTQQEDSAVYLCASSFSRAGEAFFGQGTRLTVV.